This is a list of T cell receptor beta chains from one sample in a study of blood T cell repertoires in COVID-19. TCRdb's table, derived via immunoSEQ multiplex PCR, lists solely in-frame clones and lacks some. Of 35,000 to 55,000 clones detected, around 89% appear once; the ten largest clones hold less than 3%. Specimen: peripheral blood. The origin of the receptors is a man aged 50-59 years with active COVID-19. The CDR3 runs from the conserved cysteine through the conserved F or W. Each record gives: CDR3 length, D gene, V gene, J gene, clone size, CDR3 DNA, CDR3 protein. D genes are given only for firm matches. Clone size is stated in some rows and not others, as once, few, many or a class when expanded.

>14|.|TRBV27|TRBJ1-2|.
TGTGCCAGCAGTTCGCTAGGGGTGGGGCCAGGCTACACCTTC
CASSSLGVGPGYTF
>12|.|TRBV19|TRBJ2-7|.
TGTGCCAGTAGTAGATTGGGGGGCGAGCAGTACTTC
CASSRLGGEQYF
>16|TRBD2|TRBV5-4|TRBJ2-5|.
TGTGCCAGCAGCACTCGACTAGCGGGGGGCCCGGAGACCCAGTACTTC
CASSTRLAGGPETQYF
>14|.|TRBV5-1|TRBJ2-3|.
TGCGCCAGCAGCTTGACAAGAGAGGTCGGTACGCAGTATTTT
CASSLTREVGTQYF
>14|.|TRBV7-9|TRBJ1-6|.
TGTGCCAGCAGCTTAATCTCTCCGAATTCACCCCTCCACTTT
CASSLISPNSPLHF
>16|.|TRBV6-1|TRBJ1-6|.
TGTGCCAGCAGTGAAGGATCCAGGGGTTATAATTCACCCCTCCACTTT
CASSEGSRGYNSPLHF
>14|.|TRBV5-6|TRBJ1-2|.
TGTGCCAGCAGACAACAGGGTCCGGGGCGAGGCTACACCTTC
CASRQQGPGRGYTF
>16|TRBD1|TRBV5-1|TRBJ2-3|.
TGCGCCAGCACTCTAAGAAGGGACAGGGCTGAAGATACGCAGTATTTT
CASTLRRDRAEDTQYF
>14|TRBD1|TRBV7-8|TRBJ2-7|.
TGTGCCAGCAGCCCCGGGACAGGGCTCCCCGAGCAGTACTTC
CASSPGTGLPEQYF
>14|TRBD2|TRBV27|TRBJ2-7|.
TGTGCCAGCCGGGGGGGGACGGTTCTAGTGAAGGAGTACTTC
CASRGGTVLVKEYF
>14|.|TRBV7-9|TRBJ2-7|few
TGTGCCAGCAGCTTACCCCAGTCGACCTACGAGCAGTACTTC
CASSLPQSTYEQYF
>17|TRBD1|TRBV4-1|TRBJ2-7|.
TGCGCCAGCAGCCAAGCGGGACAGGGGTTTAGTTCCTACGAGCAGTACTTC
CASSQAGQGFSSYEQYF
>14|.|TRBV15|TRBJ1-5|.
TGTGCCACCAGCAGCGGGGGTTTTAATCAGCCCCAGCATTTT
CATSSGGFNQPQHF
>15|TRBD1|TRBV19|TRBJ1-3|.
TGTGCCAGTAGGACCGCTCAGGGGGCTGGAAACACCATATATTTT
CASRTAQGAGNTIYF
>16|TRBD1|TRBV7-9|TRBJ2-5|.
TGTGCCAGCAGCTTAGAGACAGGGTCAGGCCAAGAGACCCAGTACTTC
CASSLETGSGQETQYF
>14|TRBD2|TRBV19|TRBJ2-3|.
TGTGCCAGTAGTTCGGGACTAGAAGCGGATACGCAGTATTTT
CASSSGLEADTQYF
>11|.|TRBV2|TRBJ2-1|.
TGTGCCAGCACAGGACAATGGGAGCAGTTCTTC
CASTGQWEQFF
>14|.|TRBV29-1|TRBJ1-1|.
TGCAGCGTTGAAAAAAGACTGGTGAACACTGAAGCTTTCTTT
CSVEKRLVNTEAFF
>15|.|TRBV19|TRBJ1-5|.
TGTGCCAGTAGTATTTCGACAGTCCTCAATCAGCCCCAGCATTTT
CASSISTVLNQPQHF
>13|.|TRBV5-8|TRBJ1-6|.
TGTGCCAGCAGCCCCGGGTACGCTTCACCCCTCCACTTT
CASSPGYASPLHF